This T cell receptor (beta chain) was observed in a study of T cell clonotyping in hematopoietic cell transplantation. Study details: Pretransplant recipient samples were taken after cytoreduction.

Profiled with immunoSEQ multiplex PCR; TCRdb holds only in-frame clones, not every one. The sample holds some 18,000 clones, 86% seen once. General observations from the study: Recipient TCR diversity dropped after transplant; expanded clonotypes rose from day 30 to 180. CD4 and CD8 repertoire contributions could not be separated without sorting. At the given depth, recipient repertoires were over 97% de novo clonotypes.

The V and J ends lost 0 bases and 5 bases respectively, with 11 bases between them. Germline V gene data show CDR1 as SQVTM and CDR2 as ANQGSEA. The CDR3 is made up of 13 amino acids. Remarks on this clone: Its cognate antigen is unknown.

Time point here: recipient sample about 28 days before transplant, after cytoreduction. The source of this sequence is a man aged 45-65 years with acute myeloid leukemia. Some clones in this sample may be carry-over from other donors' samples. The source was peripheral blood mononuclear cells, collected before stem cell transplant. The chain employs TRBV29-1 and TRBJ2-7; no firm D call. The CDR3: CSVEDGRAHEQYF. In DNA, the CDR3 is TGCAGCGTTGAAGATGGACGGGCCCACGAGCAGTACTTC.